One and the same sample provided the 32 T cell receptor beta chains below, sequenced in a study of blood T cell repertoires in COVID-19. TCRdb's copy holds only in-frame clones and misses some; the assay was immunoSEQ multiplex PCR. This sample yields tens of thousands of clones, of which 80% to 90% are seen a single time; more than 15% belongs to the top ten. The sequencing input was peripheral blood. These receptors were taken from a woman aged 55-70 years with COVID-19, enrolled during active disease.

The J gene is TRBJ1-2, the V gene TRBV9; possible D gene TRBD1, 5 bases. The CDR3 is 13 residues long. Germline CDR1 is SGDLS and CDR2 is YYNGEE. V dropped 4 bases and J dropped 4 bases, with 11 bases sitting between them. In DNA form, the CDR3 reads TGTGCCAGCAGCACCAGCGGGGGCTATGGCTACACCTTC. Protein product: CASSTSGGYGYTF.

CDR3 in DNA: TGTGCCAGCAGCTTAGTACCTCTAGCGGGAGGCGAGCAGTACTTC. Protein sequence: CASSLVPLAGGEQYF. The chain joins TRBV7-8 to TRBJ2-7; 11 nucleotides align to TRBD2. The V segment lost 1 base and the J segment 6 bases; nucleotides outside the gene matches: 5. The germline V gene has CDR1 SGHVS and CDR2 FQNEAQ. The CDR3 spans 15 residues.

The rearrangement links TRBV30 to TRBJ2-7; 7 nucleotides line up with TRBD1. With 6 bases clipped from V and 3 bases from J, the junction kept 5 bases outside the gene matches. The CDR3 extends over 12 amino acids. Germline loops: CDR1 GTSNPN, CDR2 SVGIG (reference sequence). The CDR3 protein is CACNRGGYEQYF. As DNA, the CDR3 is TGTGCCTGTAACAGGGGTGGCTACGAGCAGTACTTC. The full variable domain, with the rest looked up from reference TRBV30 and TRBJ2-7, is SQTIHQWPATLVQPVGSPLSLECTVEGTSNPNLYWYRQAAGRGLQLLFYSVGIGQISSEVPQNLSASRPQDRQFILSSKKLLLSDSGFYLCACNRGGYEQYFGPGTRLTVT.

This chain joins TRBV5-1 and TRBJ2-5, with D possibly being TRBD1 (6 bases). The V and J ends lost 0 bases and 4 bases respectively, with 7 bases between them. Germline V CDR1 and CDR2: SGHRS, YFSETQ. This CDR3 contains 13 residues. CDR3 nucleotides: TGCGCCAGCAGCTTGGGGGGGCCAGAGACCCAGTACTTC. Encoded protein: CASSLGGPETQYF. Filled out from reference TRBV5-1 and TRBJ2-5, the complete variable domain reads KAGVTQTPRYLIKTRGQQVTLSCSPISGHRSVSWYQQTPGQGLQFLFEYFSETQRNKGNFPGRFSGRQFSNSRSEMNVSTLELGDSALYLCASSLGGPETQYFGPGTRLLVL.

The genes are TRBV27 and TRBJ1-4; 8 bases fit TRBD1. The CDR3 covers 14 residues. J was trimmed by 5 bases and V by 2 bases; bases with no gene match: 1. Germline V gene sequence: CDR1 MNHEY, CDR2 SMNVEV (reference sequence). For the CDR3, the DNA is TGTGCCAGCAGTTTAAGACAGGGGAATGAAAAACTGTTTTTT. Protein: CASSLRQGNEKLFF.

The chain recombines TRBV11-3 with TRBJ2-2; a weak D match, TRBD2 (6 bases). The germline V gene has CDR1 SGHNT and CDR2 YENEEA. The CDR3 length is 17 residues. V was trimmed by 0 bases and J by 5 bases, leaving 16 bases between them. The CDR3 bases are TGTGCCAGCAGCTTAGACCCCGGCCTAGCGTGGACCGGGGAGCTGTTTTTT. This gives the protein CASSLDPGLAWTGELFF.

J is TRBJ1-6 and V is TRBV9, with D possibly being TRBD1 (6 bases). CDR1 and CDR2 (germline): SGDLS, YYNGEE. This CDR3 has 16 residues. V lost 4 bases and J lost 0, with 11 bases in between. CDR3 amino acids: CASSRTASSYNSPLHF. CDR3 sequence (DNA): TGTGCCAGCAGCCGGACAGCAAGCTCCTATAATTCACCCCTCCACTTT.

The V call is TRBV6-5, the J call TRBJ2-7; D remains ambiguous. V was pared by 4 bases and J by 5 bases, with 15 bases between. Germline V gene lookup returns CDR1 MNHEY and CDR2 SVGAGI. This CDR3 spans 14 amino acids. DNA of the CDR3: TGTGCCAGCAGTTTAGCCTCTATAGGTGACGAGCAGTACTTC. Amino acid sequence: CASSLASIGDEQYF.

V and J are TRBV6-5 and TRBJ2-7, with D maybe TRBD2 (5 bases). V was cut by 0 bases and J by 4 bases, with 10 bases left in between. CDR1 MNHEY and CDR2 SVGAGI come from the germline V gene. This CDR3 has 14 amino acids. CDR3 in DNA: TGTGCCAGCAGTTACTCCGGGCTAGCATACGAGCAGTACTTC. Its translation: CASSYSGLAYEQYF.

The rearrangement uses TRBV5-1 and TRBJ2-1, with 12 bases lining up with TRBD2. Germline V CDR1 and CDR2: SGHRS, YFSETQ. This CDR3 comprises 15 residues. Trimming at V came to 3 bases and at J to 4 bases, leaving 2 bases not matched to a gene. CDR3 DNA sequence: TGCGCCAGCAGCTCCGGGACTAGCGGGTACAATGAGCAGTTCTTC. Translation: CASSSGTSGYNEQFF.

This chain uses TRBV7-3 with TRBJ2-1; a possible D gene is TRBD2 (5 bases). Between the trimmed V and J ends, which lost 5 bases and 10 bases, there was a span of 21 bases. Germline-derived CDR1 and CDR2 are SGHTA and FQGTGA. This CDR3 spans 15 amino acids. The CDR3 reads CASSASHGRRREQFF. CDR3 sequence (DNA): TGTGCCAGCAGCGCGAGCCACGGCCGGAGGCGGGAGCAGTTCTTC.

As for this clone: Other DNA sequences of this sample code for an identical CDR3. The rearrangement joins TRBV7-8 to TRBJ1-1, with a possible D match to TRBD1 (6 bases). Deletions cut 0 bases from V and 1 base from J, with 9 bases between. This CDR3 has 15 residues. Germline assignment: CDR1 SGHVS and CDR2 FQNEAQ. For the CDR3, the DNA is TGTGCCAGCAGCTTAGCGGTAGGGGGGAACACTGAAGCTTTCTTT. This codes for CASSLAVGGNTEAFF.

The chain uses TRBV6-4 and TRBJ2-2; D not resolved. Deletions cut 0 bases from V and 8 bases from J, with 19 bases between. Germline CDR1 is MRHNA and CDR2 is SNTAGT. This CDR3 spans 17 amino acids. Written as DNA, the CDR3 is TGTGCCAGCAGTGACTCGTTTAATAAGCAACGGTTTGGGGAGCTGTTTTTT. It yields the protein CASSDSFNKQRFGELFF.

V usage is TRBV28 and J usage is TRBJ2-1; 14 bases are shared with TRBD2. After removal of 7 bases from V and 10 bases from J, the junction contained 21 bases not matched to a gene. Looked up from germline, CDR1 is MDHEN and CDR2 is SYDVKM. This CDR3 region has 19 residues. The CDR3 DNA reads as TGTGCCAGCATCAACTTCGGACTAGCGGGAGGACCACTTACCGGCGAGCAGTTCTTC. Translation: CASINFGLAGGPLTGEQFF.

The rearrangement links TRBV28 to TRBJ1-5, with a possible D match to TRBD1 (5 bases). There are 16 residues in the CDR3. The ends were cut back, 1 base at V and 6 bases at J, with 16 bases in the middle. Germline CDR1 is MDHEN and CDR2 is SYDVKM. The CDR3 sequence is CASSLSRREVSQPQHF. The CDR3 DNA follows: TGTGCCAGCAGTTTATCCCGCAGGGAGGTGAGTCAGCCCCAGCATTTT.

J is TRBJ2-3 and V is TRBV20-1; TRBD2 agrees at 8 bases. Germline-derived CDR1 and CDR2 are DFQATT and SNEGSKA (reference sequence). V dropped 3 bases and J dropped 4; count of bases not matched to a gene: 6. This CDR3 region has 14 residues. This chain's CDR3 is CSASPGGGSDTQYF. In DNA form, the CDR3 reads TGCAGTGCTAGTCCCGGGGGGGGCTCAGATACGCAGTATTTT.

This chain links TRBV30 with TRBJ1-2; D is possibly TRBD1 (5 bases). CDR1 is GTSNPN, CDR2 SVGIG, per germline (reference sequence). V lost 3 bases to trimming and J lost 4 bases, with 12 bases between them. This CDR3 is built from 13 residues. CDR3 sequence reads: CAWSQGTLYGYTF. In DNA, the CDR3 is TGTGCCTGGAGCCAAGGGACTCTCTATGGCTACACCTTC.

This chain uses TRBV7-2 with TRBJ2-3, with TRBD1 matching 10 bases. V trimming: 1 base; J trimming: 6 bases; junction bases outside the gene matches: 7. Germline V gene data show CDR1 as SGHTA and CDR2 as FQGNSA. The CDR3 is made up of 16 amino acids. CDR3 DNA sequence: TGTGCCAGCAGCTTAGGACAGGGGGCCCTAGGGGATACGCAGTATTTT. This encodes CASSLGQGALGDTQYF.

The CDR3 is CATSGQGLGEQFF. DNA of the CDR3: TGCGCCACTTCGGGACAGGGGTTGGGTGAGCAGTTCTTC. The gene calls are TRBV5-1 and TRBJ2-1; TRBD1 matches at 10 bases. Losses at the gene ends were 9 bases for V and 9 bases for J; bases not matched to a gene: 9. Germline V gene lookup returns CDR1 SGHRS and CDR2 YFSETQ. The CDR3 runs to 13 residues.

The gene calls are TRBV19 and TRBJ2-3; 11 bases map to TRBD2. V trimming: 7 bases; J trimming: 3 bases; junction bases outside the gene matches: 3. CDR3 length: 14 residues. In germline, CDR1 is LNHDA, CDR2 SQIVND (reference sequence). The chain's CDR3 is CASNSGRVTDTQYF. The CDR3 bases are TGTGCCAGTAATAGCGGGAGGGTAACAGATACGCAGTATTTT.

Note on this clone: The same CDR3 arises from other DNA sequences in this sample as well. V is TRBV29-1 and J is TRBJ1-2, with 9 nucleotides matching TRBD1. V was clipped by 6 bases and J by 0 bases; unmatched bases: 2. This CDR3 has 13 residues. Germline-derived CDR1 and CDR2 are SQVTM and ANQGSEA. CDR3 nucleotides: TGCAGCGTAGGGACAGGGACTAACTATGGCTACACCTTC. This codes for CSVGTGTNYGYTF. The whole variable domain, remainder taken from reference TRBV29-1 and TRBJ1-2, is SAVISQKPSRDICQRGTSLTIQCQVDSQVTMMFWYRQQPGQSLTLIATANQGSEATYESGFVIDKFPISRPNLTFSTLTVSNMSPEDSSIYLCSVGTGTNYGYTFGSGTRLTVV.

The J gene is TRBJ2-5, the V gene TRBV6-5, with a tentative D call TRBD2 (6 bases). In germline, CDR1 is MNHEY, CDR2 SVGAGI. The CDR3 is made up of 15 amino acids. V lost 8 bases and J 5 bases, leaving 21 bases between the germline ends. The chain's CDR3 is CASGLSGPTWETQYF. The CDR3 DNA reads as TGTGCCAGCGGCCTCAGCGGGCCGACGTGGGAGACCCAGTACTTC.

The V gene is TRBV6-2 or TRBV6-3, the J gene TRBJ2-7; a weak D match, TRBD2 (6 bases). CDR3 length: 14 residues. V lost 2 bases to trimming and J lost 2 bases, with 10 bases between them. Germline CDR1 is MNHEY and CDR2 is SVGEGT. The CDR3 DNA sequence: TGTGCCAGCAGTTACGAGGCGGGACCCTACGAGCAGTACTTC. It yields the protein CASSYEAGPYEQYF.

V and J are TRBV29-1 and TRBJ2-3, with 12 bases identical to TRBD2. The CDR3 is 15 amino acids. Germline trimming cut 3 bases from V and 2 bases from J; bases unmatched to any gene: 3. Germline V CDR1 and CDR2: SQVTM, ANQGSEA. In DNA form, the CDR3 reads TGCAGCGTTGATGGACTAGCGGGAAACACAGATACGCAGTATTTT. Protein sequence: CSVDGLAGNTDTQYF.

The CDR3 coding sequence is TGTGCCTGGGGGGGTACGGGACAGGGGACAGCTTTCTTT. This translates into CAWGGTGQGTAFF. V usage is TRBV30 and J usage is TRBJ1-1, with 10 bases fitting TRBD1. V shed 5 bases, J shed 10 bases, and the junction held 10 bases outside the gene matches. The CDR3 is 13 residues long. CDR1 GTSNPN and CDR2 SVGIG come from the germline V gene (reference sequence).

This clone was detected only a few times. The V call is TRBV4-3, the J call TRBJ1-6, with a possible D match to TRBD1 (5 bases). Germline V gene lookup returns CDR1 LGHNA and CDR2 YSLEER. The V and J ends lost 2 bases and 4 bases respectively, with 9 bases between them. This CDR3 region has 15 residues. CDR3 nucleotides: TGCGCCAGCAGCCAACAGGGAGGTTATAATTCACCCCTCCACTTT. It specifies CASSQQGGYNSPLHF.

This clone occurred once. J is TRBJ1-3 and V is TRBV6-2 or TRBV6-3; D is unclear. V dropped 0 bases and J dropped 4 bases, with 10 bases sitting between them. Germline lookup yields CDR1 MNHEY and CDR2 SVGEGT. This CDR3 region has 15 residues. DNA of the CDR3: TGTGCCAGCAGTTACTCCCCGGGAATCGGAAACACCATATATTTT. Residues: CASSYSPGIGNTIYF.

V usage is TRBV9 and J usage is TRBJ1-2; tentatively, D is TRBD1 (6 bases). Germline lookup yields CDR1 SGDLS and CDR2 YYNGEE. The CDR3 covers 15 residues. Between the trimmed V and J ends, which lost 4 bases and 5 bases, there was a span of 18 bases. The CDR3: CASSLWTETGYGYTF. In nucleotides, the CDR3 is TGTGCCAGCAGCCTCTGGACAGAAACCGGTTATGGCTACACCTTC.

V is TRBV6-5 and J is TRBJ1-1, with D maybe TRBD1 (5 bases). CDR1 and CDR2 (germline): MNHEY, SVGAGI. The CDR3 has 16 amino acids. V lost 0 bases to trimming and J lost 7 bases, with 18 bases between them. The DNA for the CDR3 is TGTGCCAGCAGTTACTCGACGGCTGGGGCTAGGGATGAAGCTTTCTTT. It is translated as CASSYSTAGARDEAFF.

This chain joins TRBV6-5 and TRBJ2-4; tentative D call: TRBD1 (5 bases). V dropped 4 bases and J dropped 1 base, with 8 bases sitting between them. The CDR3 has 14 residues. Germline assignment: CDR1 MNHEY and CDR2 SVGAGI. Written as DNA, the CDR3 is TGTGCCAGCAGTTGGCCAGGGGCCAAAAACATTCAGTACTTC. This gives the protein CASSWPGAKNIQYF.

This sequence joins TRBV7-9 and TRBJ1-2, with unresolved D. This CDR3 has 14 residues. CDR1 and CDR2 from the germline V gene are SEHNR and FQNEAQ (reference sequence). Trimming took 1 base from V and 2 from J, leaving 8 bases between them. CDR3 sequence reads: CASSLDGLNYGYTF. DNA of the CDR3: TGTGCCAGCAGCTTAGACGGGTTGAACTATGGCTACACCTTC.

In its sample, this clone was seen a few times. This sequence joins TRBV9 and TRBJ1-6; 9 nucleotides align to TRBD1. V shed 3 bases and J 8 bases; nucleotides not matched to a gene: 3. Germline V gene sequence: CDR1 SGDLS, CDR2 YYNGEE. The CDR3 runs to 14 residues. CDR3 region: CASSEGQGHSPLHF. The CDR3 nucleotides read TGTGCCAGCAGCGAAGGACAGGGGCATTCACCCCTCCACTTT. The full variable domain, completed using reference TRBV9 and TRBJ1-6, is DSGVTQTPKHLITATGQRVTLRCSPRSGDLSVYWYQQSLDQGLQFLIQYYNGEERAKGNILERFSAQQFPDLHSELNLSSLELGDSALYFCASSEGQGHSPLHFGNGTRLTVT.